These T cell receptor beta chains were read from a single sample in a study of STAT3 mutations in large granular lymphocyte leukemia. Data came from immunoSEQ multiplex PCR; TCRdb stores just in-frame clones and leaves some out. Of around 39,000 clones in the sample, about 88% were seen once. Sequencing used PBMCs. These receptors came from a human donor with T large granular lymphocyte leukemia. Some clones in this sample may be carry-over from other donors' samples. CDR3s include the opening cysteine and the closing phenylalanine or tryptophan. D genes are given only for firm matches. Size tells how often a clone was seen (once, few, many) or the class of an expanded clone, and some rows leave it out.

v_gene,d_gene,j_gene,abundance,CDR3aa,CDR3nt
TRBV4-3,TRBD1,TRBJ2-7,NA,CASSPGQDYEQYF,TGCGCCAGCAGCCCGGGACAGGACTACGAGCAGTACTTC
TRBV18,NA,TRBJ1-2,NA,CASPPGKGEHLLANYGYTF,TGTGCCAGCCCCCCAGGAAAAGGCGAGCATCTCTTAGCTAACTATGGCTACACCTTC
TRBV5-4,TRBD1,TRBJ1-6,NA,CASSSQGSYNSPLHF,TGTGCCAGCAGCTCACAGGGGTCCTATAATTCACCCCTCCACTTT
TRBV9,TRBD1,TRBJ1-2,NA,CASSVGPRDRDGRYGYTF,TGTGCCAGCAGCGTTGGGCCCCGGGACAGGGACGGTAGATATGGCTACACCTTC
TRBV7-4,TRBD2,TRBJ2-5,NA,CASSPGGTTPSGETQYF,TGTGCCAGCAGCCCCGGGGGGACTACACCGTCCGGGGAGACCCAGTACTTC
TRBV7-9,NA,TRBJ1-2,NA,CASSPGQRYGYTF,TGTGCCAGCAGCCCCGGACAGAGATATGGCTACACCTTC
TRBV4-1,NA,TRBJ2-5,NA,CASSQDRGEETQYF,TGCGCCAGCAGCCAAGATCGGGGTGAAGAGACCCAGTACTTC
TRBV5-4,NA,TRBJ2-1,NA,CASSPLTGNEQFF,TGTGCCAGCAGCCCCCTGACGGGGAATGAGCAGTTCTTC
TRBV4-2,NA,TRBJ2-1,NA,CASSQPRDEQFF,TGTGCCAGCAGCCAACCAAGGGATGAGCAGTTCTTC
TRBV5-1,NA,TRBJ1-1,NA,CASRMGNTEAFF,TGCGCCAGCAGGATGGGGAACACTGAAGCTTTCTTT
TRBV9,NA,TRBJ2-7,NA,CASSVGTLALEQYF,TGTGCCAGCAGCGTAGGGACCCTAGCCCTCGAGCAGTACTTC
TRBV18,TRBD2,TRBJ2-2,NA,CASSPRGGNTGELFF,TGTGCCAGCTCACCACGCGGGGGGAACACCGGGGAGCTGTTTTTT
TRBV27,NA,TRBJ1-6,NA,CASSAYDSNSPLHF,TGTGCCAGCAGTGCCTATGACAGTAATTCACCCCTCCACTTT
TRBV10-3,NA,TRBJ1-1,NA,CAITGTRDGTEAFF,TGTGCCATCACGGGGACCAGGGACGGCACTGAAGCTTTCTTT
TRBV6-6,NA,TRBJ1-4,NA,CASSQSRNNEKLFF,TGTGCCAGCAGTCAAAGCAGGAATAATGAAAAACTGTTTTTT
TRBV5-1,NA,TRBJ2-1,NA,CASSLGQEYNEQFF,TGCGCCAGCAGCTTGGGACAGGAATACAATGAGCAGTTCTTC
TRBV19,NA,TRBJ2-5,NA,CASSTKGAGTQYF,TGTGCCAGTAGTACAAAGGGTGCCGGGACCCAGTACTTC
TRBV7-9,NA,TRBJ2-1,NA,CASSPTGLGEQFF,TGTGCCAGCAGCCCAACAGGGTTGGGTGAGCAGTTCTTC
TRBV13,NA,TRBJ1-2,few,CASSVRAGVGGYTF,TGTGCCAGCAGCGTCCGGGCGGGGGTTGGCGGCTACACCTTC
TRBV28,TRBD2,TRBJ2-5,NA,CASSRGGPQETQYF,TGTGCCAGCAGCCGGGGGGGCCCTCAAGAGACCCAGTACTTC
TRBV5-1,TRBD1,TRBJ1-1,NA,CASSALGQGAVNTEAFF,TGCGCCAGCAGCGCTCTCGGACAGGGGGCCGTGAACACTGAAGCTTTCTTT
TRBV7-2,NA,TRBJ1-1,NA,CASSLEVGNTEAFF,TGTGCCAGCAGCTTAGAGGTTGGGAACACTGAAGCTTTCTTT
TRBV5-6,NA,TRBJ1-2,few,CASSLAAGSYTF,TGTGCCAGCAGCTTGGCAGCAGGGAGCTACACCTTC